This TCR beta chain was identified during a study of cytomegalovirus exposure and HLA in healthy donors. The wider study: Among the roughly 400 genotyped donors, 65% to 90% were placed in the Caucasian-associated ancestry cluster. Overall study results and limits: The study recorded 150 to 200 TCR beta chains that were cytomegalovirus-associated.

Germline-derived CDR1 and CDR2 are PRHDT and FYEKMQ (reference sequence). V was shortened by 1 base and J by 4 bases, with 4 bases between the two germline ends. CDR3 size: 13 residues. Notes on this clone: Its antigen remains unknown.

Primers for the PCR totalled 60 Vbeta and 13 Jbeta. The table came from immunoSEQ multiplex PCR; TCRdb's copy has only in-frame clones and leaves some out. The sample shows hundreds of thousands of clones, approximately 70% of them seen only once. The clonotype comes from a woman aged 25 to 39 in good health and CMV-seronegative. The chain is built from TRBV13 and TRBJ2-2, with D hard to call. The source material was PBMCs. CDR3 residues: CASSLDGTGELFF. The CDR3, as DNA: TGTGCCAGCAGCTTAGACGGCACCGGGGAGCTGTTTTTT.